This T cell receptor beta chain was sequenced for a study of Graves' ophthalmopathy and Graves' hyperthyroidism listed by TCRdb under 2018. Background for the entire study: Peripheral blood was collected before any treatment was given, at the time of initial diagnosis. TCR beta repertoire signatures were used to distinguish Graves' ophthalmopathy from Graves' hyperthyroidism and to predict progression to ophthalmopathy. In total, 135 blood samples were TCR-sequenced: around 42 ophthalmopathy, some 75 hyperthyroidism and some 17 hyperthyroidism-to-ophthalmopathy patients. A discovery set of 100 patients (43 ophthalmopathy, 57 stable hyperthyroidism) was enrolled to explore V-J signatures distinguishing ophthalmopathy from hyperthyroidism. The independent validation cohort included under 20 hyperthyroidism patients plus 17 patients who later progressed from hyperthyroidism to ophthalmopathy. In more than 5 hyperthyroidism patients, the T-cell repertoire of thyroid tissue was compared with the T-cell repertoire of blood. After sampling, hyperthyroidism patients received methimazole starting at 30 mg daily, and ophthalmopathy patients received high-dose intravenous methylprednisolone.

The cysteine opens and the phenylalanine closes a CDR3 of 14 amino acids. Only the CDR3 portion is preserved as DNA: 42 bases, with reading frame beginning at the first base. CDR1 and CDR2 are drawn from the germline V gene: MGHRA, YSYEKL. Unmatched junction bases come to 6, with V trimmed by 5 bases and J by 3 bases. For repertoire sequencing, the TCR beta CDR3 regions were amplified from RNA transcripts. The first round was an RT-PCR using HTBI primers with the Qiagen OneStep RT-PCR kit, and this first round was followed by a second-round multiplex PCR, then size selection and purification. Libraries were sequenced paired-end with 100 bp reads on an Illumina HiSeq2000. For the original study's pipeline: Reads were processed with SOAPnuke, discarding reads with adapters, uncalled bases, mean Phred below 15, or no exact constant-primer or identifier match. COPE v1.2.5 was used to merge high-quality paired reads. Each unique nucleotide sequence was defined as a clonotype, and clonotypes were aligned to IMGT TRB V, D and J references with MiTCR v1.1. Only V-J combinations with frequency above 0.0001 were analysed, covering 99.2% of repertoires. A TCR clonal expansion and chaos score per V-J combination was defined as the ratio of F50 clonal expansion to chaos observed in the TCRdist matrix. Features were reduced by Welch's t-statistics and random forest to over ten V-J combinations, which fed a naive Bayes classifier. The similarity between thyroid and blood repertoires was quantified using the Morisita-Horn index. TCRdb took the public reads, trimmed them with fastp at Q25, ran MiXCR for clone calling and kept in-frame beta chains. Every distinct CDR3 protein forms one entry, paired with its most common genes and DNA. These V and J calls derive from TCRdb rather than the authors' analysis. This sample comprises some 350,000 distinct CDR3 sequences, approximately 18% of them detected only once. The ten largest clonotypes hold roughly 2.4% of the sample.

This clonotype was observed at least ten times. Its antigen is unknown. No base quality information exists; no much larger clone differs at one position. Summary of the overall study and its limitations: Most expanded thyroid clonotypes with a frequency above 0.001 also appeared in blood, which suggests that blood repertoires may reflect the immune response in the thyroid. In validation, the model predicted ophthalmopathy progression with about 71% sensitivity and 72.22% specificity; 12 predicted patients were CT-confirmed with GO in a median of approximately six months. Sample size was not predetermined statistically, and investigators were not blinded to group allocation. In cross-validation, the 13-signature model distinguished ophthalmopathy from stable hyperthyroidism with about 89% sensitivity and 81.08% specificity, while in the test set the corresponding values were about 80% and 75%.

A patient counted as having stable hyperthyroidism if there was no progression to ophthalmopathy within 18 months of follow-up. Hyperthyroidism patients were newly diagnosed, with disease duration under 2 months, and aged 18 to 65 years. Patients with other autoimmune diseases, uncontrolled infections, pregnancy or lactation were excluded. Clinical symptoms, serum thyroxine, TRAb, thyroid ultrasound and orbital computed tomography formed the basis of the diagnosis. PBMCs were isolated from more than 8 ml of fresh peripheral blood by Ficoll-Paque density gradient centrifugation. Total RNA was extracted with Trizol reagent and quality-checked on an Agilent 2100 Bioanalyzer.

The specimen sequenced was peripheral blood. The TCR originated in an adult woman with stable Graves' hyperthyroidism. This chain is built from TRBV4-1 and TRBJ2-5; the junction holds 7 bases that match TRBD2. CDR3 sequence: CASSSSGKKETQYF. At the DNA level, the sequence is TGCGCCAGCAGCTCGAGCGGGAAGAAAGAGACCCAGTACTTC.